By share, the clone carrying this TCR beta chain counts as medium-sized. With each sample, at least 5.5 micrograms of total RNA were extracted. The data are from a study of blood T cells in healthy people across ages. The authors ran a second PCR of 7 to 11 cycles using a sample-barcoded 5' primer and a J-beta primer mix. TCRdb passed the 5' RACE reads through MiXCR, listing each CDR3 protein once. Among about 720,000 distinct CDR3 sequences listed, 22% were seen once. Germline V gene lookup returns CDR1 SEHNR and CDR2 FQNEAQ (reference sequence). Trimming cost V 5 bases and J 7 bases, with 11 bases left between them. CDR3 length: 13 amino acids.

The material sequenced was blood. J is TRBJ1-4 and V is TRBV7-9; tentatively, D is TRBD1 (5 bases). The receptor's source is an older man in good health. CDR3 sequence reads: CASSPDSREKLFF. CDR3 in DNA: TGTGCCAGCAGCCCCGACAGCCGTGAAAAACTGTTTTTT.